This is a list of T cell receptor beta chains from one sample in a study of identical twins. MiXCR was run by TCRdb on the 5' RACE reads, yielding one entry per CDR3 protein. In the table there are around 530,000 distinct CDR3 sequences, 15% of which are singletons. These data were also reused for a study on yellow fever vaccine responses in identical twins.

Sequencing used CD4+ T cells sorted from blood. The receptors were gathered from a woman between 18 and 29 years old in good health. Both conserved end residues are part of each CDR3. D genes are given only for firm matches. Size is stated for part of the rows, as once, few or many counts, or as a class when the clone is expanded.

CDR3 protein: CASIESGGNYNEQFF
CDR3 DNA: TGTGCCAGCATTGAAAGCGGGGGGAATTACAATGAGCAGTTCTTC
D gene: TRBD2
J gene: TRBJ2-1
CDR3 length: 15
V gene: TRBV12-3/TRBV12-4
clone size: -

CDR3 protein: CATGTNQPQHF
CDR3 DNA: TGTGCCACCGGCACAAATCAGCCCCAGCATTTT
D gene: -
J gene: TRBJ1-5
CDR3 length: 11
V gene: TRBV28
clone size: -

CDR3 protein: CASSQGGDRDEQYF
CDR3 DNA: TGTGCCAGCAGCCAAGGGGGGGACAGGGACGAGCAGTACTTC
D gene: TRBD1
J gene: TRBJ2-7
CDR3 length: 14
V gene: TRBV3-1
clone size: -

CDR3 protein: CASSLTGVETGELFF
CDR3 DNA: TGTGCCAGCAGCCTAACAGGGGTAGAGACCGGGGAGCTGTTTTTT
D gene: TRBD1
J gene: TRBJ2-2
CDR3 length: 15
V gene: TRBV5-5
clone size: few

CDR3 protein: CASSLGAGSYNEQFF
CDR3 DNA: TGTGCCAGCAGCTTAGGAGCGGGGTCCTACAATGAGCAGTTCTTC
D gene: TRBD2
J gene: TRBJ2-1
CDR3 length: 15
V gene: TRBV5-1
clone size: many

CDR3 protein: CASSFTDLNTEAFF
CDR3 DNA: TGCGCCAGCAGCTTTACGGATTTGAACACTGAAGCTTTCTTT
D gene: -
J gene: TRBJ1-1
CDR3 length: 14
V gene: TRBV5-1
clone size: once

CDR3 protein: CASSFVGSNTGELFF
CDR3 DNA: TGCGCCAGCAGCTTCGTGGGATCGAACACCGGGGAGCTGTTTTTT
D gene: -
J gene: TRBJ2-2
CDR3 length: 15
V gene: TRBV5-1
clone size: -

CDR3 protein: CSALRQGIGELFF
CDR3 DNA: TGCAGTGCTCTTCGGCAAGGGATCGGGGAGCTGTTTTTT
D gene: -
J gene: TRBJ2-2
CDR3 length: 13
V gene: TRBV20-1
clone size: few

CDR3 protein: CASSARRVSTGELFF
CDR3 DNA: TGTGCCAGCTCAGCTCGCCGTGTGAGCACCGGGGAGCTGTTTTTT
D gene: -
J gene: TRBJ2-2
CDR3 length: 15
V gene: TRBV2
clone size: -

CDR3 protein: CASSPGHYQPQHF
CDR3 DNA: TGTGCCAGCAGTCCAGGACATTATCAGCCCCAGCATTTT
D gene: -
J gene: TRBJ1-5
CDR3 length: 13
V gene: TRBV27
clone size: -

CDR3 protein: CASSVDTTSGLYEQYF
CDR3 DNA: TGTGCCAGCAGCGTAGACACGACTAGCGGACTCTACGAGCAGTACTTC
D gene: TRBD2
J gene: TRBJ2-7
CDR3 length: 16
V gene: TRBV9
clone size: few

CDR3 protein: CASSYDRGPQHF
CDR3 DNA: TGCGCCAGCAGCTATGATAGAGGGCCCCAGCATTTT
D gene: -
J gene: TRBJ1-5
CDR3 length: 12
V gene: TRBV5-1
clone size: few

CDR3 protein: CAISGGDRQSSYNEQFF
CDR3 DNA: TGTGCCATCAGTGGGGGGGACAGACAAAGCTCCTACAATGAGCAGTTCTTC
D gene: -
J gene: TRBJ2-1
CDR3 length: 17
V gene: TRBV10-3
clone size: -

CDR3 protein: CATSRSRGVYNEQFF
CDR3 DNA: TGTGCCACCAGCAGATCCCGGGGGGTATACAATGAGCAGTTCTTC
D gene: TRBD2
J gene: TRBJ2-1
CDR3 length: 15
V gene: TRBV15
clone size: -

CDR3 protein: CATSDVGTGPPYEQYF
CDR3 DNA: TGTGCCACCAGTGATGTCGGGACAGGCCCACCCTACGAGCAGTACTTC
D gene: TRBD1
J gene: TRBJ2-7
CDR3 length: 16
V gene: TRBV24-1
clone size: few

CDR3 protein: CASRQGAGEQFF
CDR3 DNA: TGTGCCAGCCGGCAGGGGGCTGGTGAGCAGTTCTTC
D gene: TRBD1
J gene: TRBJ2-1
CDR3 length: 12
V gene: TRBV2
clone size: few

CDR3 protein: CASSLGAGTPRRQFF
CDR3 DNA: TGTGCCAGCAGTTTGGGAGCCGGGACCCCCAGACGGCAGTTCTTC
D gene: -
J gene: TRBJ2-1
CDR3 length: 15
V gene: TRBV27
clone size: -

CDR3 protein: CSARRSGKDEQFF
CDR3 DNA: TGCAGTGCTAGGCGTAGCGGGAAGGATGAGCAGTTCTTC
D gene: TRBD2
J gene: TRBJ2-1
CDR3 length: 13
V gene: TRBV20-1
clone size: few

CDR3 protein: CASSQAGLPDTQYF
CDR3 DNA: TGTGCCAGCAGTCAAGCCGGGTTGCCAGATACGCAGTATTTT
D gene: -
J gene: TRBJ2-3
CDR3 length: 14
V gene: TRBV7-6
clone size: few

CDR3 protein: CASSAVEGVGSPLHF
CDR3 DNA: TGTGCCAGCAGCGCGGTTGAAGGGGTTGGTTCACCCCTCCACTTT
D gene: -
J gene: TRBJ1-6
CDR3 length: 15
V gene: TRBV7-2
clone size: many

CDR3 protein: CASSYSRLAGNYNEQFF
CDR3 DNA: TGTGCCAGCAGTTATTCGCGACTAGCGGGGAATTACAATGAGCAGTTCTTC
D gene: TRBD2
J gene: TRBJ2-1
CDR3 length: 17
V gene: TRBV6-9
clone size: -

CDR3 protein: CSARVGGQGFTETQYF
CDR3 DNA: TGCAGTGCTAGAGTGGGGGGGCAGGGGTTTACAGAGACCCAGTACTTC
D gene: -
J gene: TRBJ2-5
CDR3 length: 16
V gene: TRBV20-1
clone size: few

CDR3 protein: CAISSGTGSYEQYF
CDR3 DNA: TGTGCCATCAGTTCCGGGACAGGGTCCTACGAGCAGTACTTC
D gene: TRBD1
J gene: TRBJ2-7
CDR3 length: 14
V gene: TRBV10-3
clone size: -

CDR3 protein: CASSSTSVEQYF
CDR3 DNA: TGTGCCAGCAGCTCCACTTCCGTCGAGCAGTACTTC
D gene: -
J gene: TRBJ2-7
CDR3 length: 12
V gene: TRBV7-3
clone size: few

CDR3 protein: CASSENLDIQYF
CDR3 DNA: TGTGCCAGCAGTGAAAATCTGGACATTCAGTACTTC
D gene: -
J gene: TRBJ2-4
CDR3 length: 12
V gene: TRBV2
clone size: -

CDR3 protein: CASSLGRMGTDTQYF
CDR3 DNA: TGTGCCAGCAGCCTAGGGAGGATGGGCACAGATACGCAGTATTTT
D gene: -
J gene: TRBJ2-3
CDR3 length: 15
V gene: TRBV6-2/TRBV6-3
clone size: few

CDR3 protein: CASSFLQTSGVTAQKIPF
CDR3 DNA: TGTGCCAGCAGTTTCCTTCAGACTAGCGGGGTCACTGCACAGAAGATCCCATTT
D gene: TRBD2
J gene: TRBJ2-3
CDR3 length: 18
V gene: TRBV27
clone size: -

CDR3 protein: CASGLVLAGVDEQYF
CDR3 DNA: TGTGCTAGTGGTTTGGTACTTGCGGGAGTAGACGAGCAGTACTTC
D gene: TRBD2
J gene: TRBJ2-7
CDR3 length: 15
V gene: TRBV12-5
clone size: few

CDR3 protein: CASSSAGTSGDLDQYF
CDR3 DNA: TGTGCCAGCAGTTCCGCCGGGACTAGCGGGGACTTGGACCAGTACTTC
D gene: TRBD2
J gene: TRBJ2-5
CDR3 length: 16
V gene: TRBV28
clone size: -

CDR3 protein: CAISDRINSNQPQHF
CDR3 DNA: TGTGCCATCTCAGACAGAATAAATAGCAATCAGCCCCAGCATTTT
D gene: -
J gene: TRBJ1-5
CDR3 length: 15
V gene: TRBV10-3
clone size: -

CDR3 protein: CASSYYWEANYGYTF
CDR3 DNA: TGTGCCAGCAGTTACTATTGGGAGGCTAACTATGGCTACACCTTC
D gene: -
J gene: TRBJ1-2
CDR3 length: 15
V gene: TRBV12-3/TRBV12-4
clone size: -

CDR3 protein: CAISEWGDNEQFF
CDR3 DNA: TGTGCCATCAGTGAGTGGGGTGACAATGAGCAGTTCTTC
D gene: -
J gene: TRBJ2-1
CDR3 length: 13
V gene: TRBV10-3
clone size: -

CDR3 protein: CASSLRVRVIEAFF
CDR3 DNA: TGTGCCAGCAGTTTGAGGGTGCGGGTAATTGAAGCTTTCTTT
D gene: -
J gene: TRBJ1-1
CDR3 length: 14
V gene: TRBV12-3/TRBV12-4
clone size: -

CDR3 protein: CASWGGVTDTQYF
CDR3 DNA: TGTGCCAGCTGGGGTGGAGTCACAGATACGCAGTATTTT
D gene: -
J gene: TRBJ2-3
CDR3 length: 13
V gene: TRBV12-3/TRBV12-4
clone size: few

CDR3 protein: CASSLGGTGRTEAFF
CDR3 DNA: TGCGCCAGCAGCTTGGGTGGGACAGGGCGTACTGAAGCTTTCTTT
D gene: TRBD1
J gene: TRBJ1-1
CDR3 length: 15
V gene: TRBV5-1
clone size: many

CDR3 protein: CASSQGTYVTDTQYF
CDR3 DNA: TGTGCCAGCAGCCAAGGTACTTACGTCACAGATACGCAGTATTTT
D gene: -
J gene: TRBJ2-3
CDR3 length: 15
V gene: TRBV4-2
clone size: few

CDR3 protein: CATARLADNEQFF
CDR3 DNA: TGTGCCACCGCTAGACTAGCGGACAATGAGCAGTTCTTC
D gene: TRBD2
J gene: TRBJ2-1
CDR3 length: 13
V gene: TRBV3-1
clone size: few

CDR3 protein: CSVVGRTSDTQYF
CDR3 DNA: TGCAGCGTTGTAGGCAGGACTTCAGATACGCAGTATTTT
D gene: -
J gene: TRBJ2-3
CDR3 length: 13
V gene: TRBV29-1
clone size: few

CDR3 protein: CSGCGTGPTDTQYF
CDR3 DNA: TGCAGCGGATGTGGAACAGGACCCACAGATACGCAGTATTTT
D gene: -
J gene: TRBJ2-3
CDR3 length: 14
V gene: TRBV29-1
clone size: few